One and the same sample provided the 14 T cell receptor beta chains below, sequenced in a study of blood T cell repertoires in COVID-19. Here immunoSEQ multiplex PCR was the method, and the copy in TCRdb shows in-frame clones only, minus some. Here the sample spans a few hundred thousand clones, 85% to 90% being singletons. The sample was PBMCs or T cells enriched from blood (not recorded which). The receptors here all came from a man between 18 and 35 years old who had recovered from COVID-19.

This rearrangement joins TRBV7-8 to TRBJ2-7, with TRBD2 matching over 8 bases. V lost 4 bases to trimming and J lost 5 bases; unmatched junction nucleotides: 7. From germline, CDR1 is SGHVS and CDR2 FQNEAQ. This CDR3 comprises 14 residues. The CDR3 nucleotides read TGTGCCAGCAGCTCGTACGGCGGGGGGCACGAGCAGTACTTC. It encodes CASSSYGGGHEQYF.

A few counts support this clone. The chain uses TRBV28 and TRBJ2-2; TRBD2 is a possible D gene (6 bases). The CDR3 loop spans 16 amino acids. From germline, CDR1 is MDHEN and CDR2 SYDVKM. V lost 6 bases, J lost 5 bases, and 19 bases lay in between. The CDR3 spells CASSPSGLSGTGELFF. In DNA form, the CDR3 reads TGTGCCAGCAGCCCCTCCGGACTAAGCGGGACCGGGGAGCTGTTTTTT.

This sequence joins TRBV28 and TRBJ1-1, with TRBD1 matching 10 bases. Germline V gives CDR1 MDHEN, CDR2 SYDVKM. After removal of 6 bases from V and 8 bases from J, the junction contained 0 bases not matched to a gene. The CDR3 runs 11 residues. CDR3 DNA sequence: TGTGCCAGCAGGGACAGGGGGGAAGCTTTCTTT. Translated: CASRDRGEAFF.

V gene TRBV7-9 combines with J gene TRBJ1-1, with D perhaps TRBD1 (5 bases). The CDR3 has 14 amino acids. CDR1 is SEHNR, CDR2 FQNEAQ, per germline (reference sequence). V was pared by 1 base and J by 3 bases, with 9 bases between. CDR3 sequence reads: CASSLEGADTEAFF. CDR3 coding DNA: TGTGCCAGCAGCTTAGAAGGGGCGGACACTGAAGCTTTCTTT.

The rearrangement links TRBV5-4 to TRBJ1-1; D is unclear. The CDR3 runs 11 residues. The V and J ends lost 5 bases and 0 bases respectively, with 2 bases between them. The V gene's germline CDR1 is SGHNT and CDR2 YYREEE (reference sequence). CDR3 nucleotide sequence: TGTGCCAGCAGTATGAACACTGAAGCTTTCTTT. Translation gives CASSMNTEAFF.

This clone appeared once. J is TRBJ2-3 and V is TRBV19, with 13 positions matching TRBD2. V trimming: 3 bases; J trimming: 6 bases; junction bases outside the gene matches: 3. The CDR3 loop spans 15 amino acids. The germline CDR1 and CDR2 sequences are LNHDA and SQIVND (reference sequence). CDR3 amino acids: CASSITSGGVDTQYF. CDR3 nucleotide sequence: TGTGCCAGTAGTATTACTAGCGGGGGGGTGGATACGCAGTATTTT. Full variable domain (rest looked up from reference TRBV19 and TRBJ2-3): DGGITQSPKYLFRKEGQNVTLSCEQNLNHDAMYWYRQDPGQGLRLIYYSQIVNDFQKGDIAEGYSVSREKKESFPLTVTSAQKNPTAFYLCASSITSGGVDTQYFGPGTRLTVL.

The chain joins TRBV3-1 (or the pseudogene TRBV3-2) to TRBJ1-2; the D gene is possibly TRBD1 (5 bases). V shed 4 bases and J shed 8 bases, with 14 bases lying between them. The CDR3 is 13 amino acids. Germline V lookup: CDR1 LGHDT, CDR2 YNNKEL (reference sequence). The CDR3: CASSRTRVNGYTF. In nucleotides, the CDR3 is TGTGCCAGCAGCCGGACCAGGGTGAACGGCTACACCTTC.

The chain recombines TRBV27 with TRBJ1-4; TRBD1 aligns across 10 bases. Germline V gene lookup returns CDR1 MNHEY and CDR2 SMNVEV (reference sequence). The CDR3 consists of 15 residues. The junction had 9 bases not matched to a gene; V was cut back by 5 bases and J by 9 bases. The CDR3 loop reads CASSPGGTGAQKLFF. The DNA for the CDR3 is TGTGCCAGCAGTCCAGGAGGGACAGGGGCTCAAAAACTGTTTTTT.

The chain combines TRBV5-1 with TRBJ1-1; perhaps TRBD1 as D (6 bases). V was pared by 0 bases and J by 3 bases, with 12 bases between. CDR3 length: 15 residues. CDR1 SGHRS and CDR2 YFSETQ come from the germline V gene. This chain's CDR3 is CASSLEARGDTEAFF. CDR3 sequence (DNA): TGCGCCAGCAGCTTGGAAGCCAGGGGTGACACTGAAGCTTTCTTT.

The V gene is TRBV6-1, the J gene TRBJ1-1, with TRBD1 identical over 7 bases. This CDR3 contains 16 residues. After removal of 4 bases from V and 0 bases from J, the junction contained 8 bases not matched to a gene. Germline CDR1 MNHNS, CDR2 SASEGT. The CDR3 coding sequence is TGTGCCAGCAGTGCCCGGGACAGAGACATGAACACTGAAGCTTTCTTT. Translating it yields CASSARDRDMNTEAFF.

The rearrangement links TRBV18 to TRBJ2-1; 10 positions agree with TRBD1. Germline assignment: CDR1 KGHSH and CDR2 LQKENI. Trimming at V came to 1 base and at J to 2 bases, leaving 8 bases not matched to a gene. The CDR3 extends over 18 amino acids. The DNA for the CDR3 is TGTGCCAGCTCACCACTGGGCTCGGGACAGGGGACCTACAATGAGCAGTTCTTC. It translates to CASSPLGSGQGTYNEQFF.

The chain combines TRBV5-5 with TRBJ1-5; D gene ambiguous. Germline loops: CDR1 SGHKS, CDR2 YYEKEE (reference sequence). Deletions cut 1 base from V and 1 base from J, with 6 bases between. The CDR3 is 14 amino acids. The CDR3 bases are TGTGCCAGCAGCTTGCAACGGAGCAATCAGCCCCAGCATTTT. This encodes CASSLQRSNQPQHF.

V usage is TRBV5-4 and J usage is TRBJ2-3; 9 bases agree with TRBD2. CDR1 is SGHNT, CDR2 YYREEE, per germline (reference sequence). The CDR3 has 16 amino acids. V shed 0 bases and J 3 bases; nucleotides not matched to a gene: 5. The CDR3 protein is CASSLAGLAGTDTQYF. As DNA, the CDR3 is TGTGCCAGCAGCTTGGCCGGGCTAGCGGGAACAGATACGCAGTATTTT.

This clone was found a few times. The V and J genes are TRBV3-1 (or the pseudogene TRBV3-2) and TRBJ2-7; D possibly corresponds to TRBD1 (5 bases). Germline assignment: CDR1 LGHDT and CDR2 YNNKEL (reference sequence). This CDR3 is built from 11 residues. With 6 bases removed from V and 4 bases from J, the gap between germline ends came to 7 bases. This chain's CDR3 is CASSQGYEQYF. The CDR3 DNA sequence: TGTGCCAGCAGTCAGGGTTACGAGCAGTACTTC.